This is a list of T cell receptor beta chains from one sample in a study of PD-1 blockade in classical Hodgkin lymphoma. This table comes from immunoSEQ multiplex PCR, and its TCRdb copy is limited to in-frame clones, with some not included. The sample lists 100,000 to 120,000 clones, 89% occurring once. This sample comprised peripheral blood mononuclear cells (PBMCs), obtained before the second cycle of nivolumab. The receptors derive from a human donor with classical Hodgkin lymphoma. Each CDR3 is given with its conserved first and last residue. D genes are given only for firm matches. Expanded clones are given a class, and other clones once, few, many or no size at all.

>13|.|.|TRBV5-4|TRBJ1-4
CASSLRGGEKLFF
TGTGCCAGCAGCTTGAGGGGAGGTGAAAAACTGTTTTTT
>11|.|.|TRBV7-9|TRBJ2-7
CASSPNYEQYF
TGTGCCAGCAGCCCGAACTACGAGCAGTACTTC
>16|once|TRBD2|TRBV5-5|TRBJ2-3
CASSYRLAGYTDTQYF
TGTGCCAGCAGCTACCGACTAGCGGGCTACACAGATACGCAGTATTTT
>15|.|.|TRBV28|TRBJ2-4
CASSSPGKAKNIQYF
TGTGCCAGTTCCTCCCCGGGCAAGGCCAAAAACATTCAGTACTTC
>17|few|.|TRBV7-2|TRBJ1-1
CASSSQGPGGADTEAFF
TGTGCCAGCAGCTCCCAGGGGCCCGGGGGGGCGGACACTGAAGCTTTCTTT
>18|once|TRBD1|TRBV4-3|TRBJ2-7
CASSQVGAGQGLPYEQYF
TGCGCCAGCAGCCAAGTGGGGGCCGGACAGGGGCTCCCCTACGAGCAGTACTTC
>15|.|.|TRBV15|TRBJ2-7
CATSRGGEGRWKQYF
TGTGCCACCAGCAGAGGTGGAGAGGGGCGTTGGAAGCAGTACTTC
>12|.|TRBD1|TRBV18|TRBJ1-2
CASSGTGYGYTF
TGTGCCAGCTCCGGGACAGGGTACGGCTACACCTTC
>15|.|TRBD1|TRBV4-2|TRBJ2-1
CASSQDRDRDNEQFF
TGTGCCAGCAGCCAGGACCGGGACAGGGACAATGAGCAGTTCTTC
>16|.|TRBD1|TRBV9|TRBJ1-4
CASSYGQGRTNEKLFF
TGTGCCAGCAGCTATGGACAGGGACGGACTAATGAAAAACTGTTTTTT
>14|.|.|TRBV9|TRBJ2-7
CASSVGRGANEQYF
TGTGCCAGCAGCGTAGGCAGGGGAGCCAACGAGCAGTACTTC
>13|.|.|TRBV10-3|TRBJ1-1
CAISEAGHTEAFF
TGTGCCATCAGTGAAGCGGGGCACACTGAAGCTTTCTTT
>12|.|.|TRBV28|TRBJ2-2
CASSDYTGELFF
TGTGCCAGCAGTGACTACACCGGGGAGCTGTTTTTT
>18|.|.|TRBV7-2|TRBJ2-3
CASSLAGGGSNYADTQYF
TGTGCCAGCAGCTTAGCGGGTGGTGGGAGTAATTACGCAGATACGCAGTATTTT
>14|.|TRBD2|TRBV9|TRBJ2-1
CASSVDGRANEQFF
TGTGCCAGCAGCGTAGACGGGAGGGCCAATGAGCAGTTCTTC
>14|.|TRBD2|TRBV25-1|TRBJ2-3
CASSAGGSAYTQYF
TGTGCCAGCAGTGCGGGAGGGTCTGCGTATACGCAGTATTTT
>15|.|.|TRBV4-1|TRBJ2-2
CASSQPGQRAGELFF
TGCGCCAGCAGCCAGCCGGGACAGCGGGCCGGGGAGCTGTTTTTT
>21|.|TRBD2|TRBV7-8|TRBJ2-7
CASSLVLGTSGSERNYREQYF
TGTGCCAGCAGCTTAGTCCTAGGGACTAGCGGGTCGGAAAGAAATTACCGCGAGCAGTACTTC
>18|.|TRBD2|TRBV4-1|TRBJ2-3
CASSQEALLAGGMYTQYF
TGCGCCAGCAGCCAAGAAGCCTTATTAGCGGGAGGAATGTATACGCAGTATTTT
>12|.|.|TRBV11-2|TRBJ2-3
CASSPGADTQYF
TGTGCCAGCAGCCCTGGGGCAGATACGCAGTATTTT
>14|.|.|TRBV19|TRBJ2-1
CASKGRSTYNEQFF
TGTGCCAGTAAGGGACGCTCGACCTACAATGAGCAGTTCTTC
>15|.|.|TRBV10-1|TRBJ1-6
CASSDGSSYNSPLHF
TGCGCCAGCAGTGACGGGAGCTCCTATAATTCACCCCTCCACTTT
>16|.|TRBD2|TRBV5-4|TRBJ2-7
CASSLVVAGGYYEQYF
TGTGCCAGCAGCTTGGTAGTAGCGGGAGGGTACTACGAGCAGTACTTC
>17|once|TRBD1|TRBV30|TRBJ1-5
CAWSARQGDGGNQPQHF
TGTGCCTGGAGTGCTCGACAGGGGGATGGGGGCAATCAGCCCCAGCATTTT
>15|few|.|TRBV30|TRBJ2-6
CAWRTGGSGANVLTF
TGTGCCTGGAGAACAGGAGGGTCTGGGGCCAACGTCCTGACTTTC
>15|.|.|TRBV4-1|TRBJ1-4
CASSQESQGWEKLFF
TGCGCCAGCAGCCAAGAGTCCCAGGGTTGGGAAAAACTGTTTTTT
>11|few|.|TRBV7-2|TRBJ2-1
CATSTYNEQFF
TGTGCCACCTCCACCTACAATGAGCAGTTCTTC
>15|.|.|TRBV15|TRBJ1-2
CATSSGGVRNYGYTF
TGTGCCACCAGCAGCGGGGGGGTCCGTAACTATGGCTACACCTTC
>13|.|.|TRBV6-1|TRBJ1-2
CASSEHLNYGYTF
TGTGCCAGCAGTGAACACCTAAACTATGGCTACACCTTC
>15|once|TRBD2|TRBV28|TRBJ2-7
CASSSEGGRSYEQYF
TGTGCCAGCAGTTCCGAGGGAGGGAGGTCCTACGAGCAGTACTTC
>21|.|TRBD1|TRBV4-2|TRBJ1-3
CASSLGPGQALPRGPGNTIYF
TGTGCCAGCAGCCTAGGACCGGGACAGGCGCTCCCCCGGGGGCCTGGAAACACCATATATTTT
>14|once|.|TRBV4-3|TRBJ2-7
CASSPGPGSYEQYF
TGCGCCAGCAGCCCGGGGCCGGGCTCCTACGAGCAGTACTTC
>12|.|.|TRBV5-1|TRBJ2-7
CASSPDSYEQYF
TGCGCCAGCAGTCCCGACAGCTACGAGCAGTACTTC
>13|.|.|TRBV6-5|TRBJ1-2
CASSYRQGYGYTF
TGTGCCAGCAGTTACCGGCAGGGGTATGGCTACACCTTC
>15|.|.|TRBV27|TRBJ2-2
CASRPDNRNTGELFF
TGTGCCAGCAGACCGGACAACCGGAACACCGGGGAGCTGTTTTTT
>15|.|TRBD2|TRBV7-2|TRBJ2-7
CASSFGLAGLYEQYF
TGTGCCAGCAGCTTCGGACTAGCGGGGTTATACGAGCAGTACTTC
>16|.|.|TRBV2|TRBJ1-6
CASRRTGPGGNSPLHF
TGTGCCAGCAGGCGCACAGGGCCCGGGGGGAATTCACCCCTCCACTTT
>13|.|.|TRBV4-3|TRBJ2-7
CASSQGTDYEQYF
TGCGCCAGCAGCCAGGGGACCGACTACGAGCAGTACTTC
>14|.|.|TRBV7-9|TRBJ2-7
CASSLNTAPYEQYF
TGTGCCAGCAGCTTGAATACAGCTCCCTACGAGCAGTACTTC
>13|.|.|TRBV30|TRBJ2-6
CASQSSGANVLTF
TGTGCCTCTCAAAGCTCTGGGGCCAACGTCCTGACTTTC
>15|.|.|TRBV21-1|TRBJ2-7
CASNNRGSSLLEQYF
TGTGCCAGCAATAACAGGGGGTCCAGTCTACTCGAGCAGTACTTC
>17|.|.|TRBV7-9|TRBJ1-5
CASRLRAAVPPNQPQHF
TGTGCCAGCAGGCTTAGAGCAGCGGTACCCCCCAATCAGCCCCAGCATTTT
>14|once|.|TRBV15|TRBJ2-7
CATSKQGALSEQYF
TGTGCCACCAGCAAACAGGGAGCTTTGTCCGAGCAGTACTTC
>12|.|.|TRBV6-5|TRBJ2-1
CASSPPGGEQFF
TGTGCCAGCAGCCCTCCTGGAGGGGAGCAGTTCTTC
>15|.|.|TRBV25-1|TRBJ2-2
CASSSTGSSTGELFF
TGTGCCAGCAGTAGTACAGGGAGTAGCACCGGGGAGCTGTTTTTT
>13|.|TRBD1|TRBV18|TRBJ1-1
CASSPTGATEAFF
TGTGCCAGCTCCCCTACAGGGGCCACTGAAGCTTTCTTT